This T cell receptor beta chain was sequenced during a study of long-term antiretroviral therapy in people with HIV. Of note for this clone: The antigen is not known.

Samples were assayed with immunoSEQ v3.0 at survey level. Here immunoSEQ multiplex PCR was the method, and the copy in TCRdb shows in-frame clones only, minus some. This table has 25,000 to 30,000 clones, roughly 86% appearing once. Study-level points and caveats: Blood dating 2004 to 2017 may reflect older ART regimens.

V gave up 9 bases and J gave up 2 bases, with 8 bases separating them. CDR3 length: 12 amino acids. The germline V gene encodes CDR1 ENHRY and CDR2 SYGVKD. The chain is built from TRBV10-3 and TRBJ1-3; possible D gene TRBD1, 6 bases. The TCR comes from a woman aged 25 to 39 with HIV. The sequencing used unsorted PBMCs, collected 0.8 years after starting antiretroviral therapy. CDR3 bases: TGTGCCATTGGGACAACTGGAAACACCATATATTTT. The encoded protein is CAIGTTGNTIYF.